Listed here are 21 T cell receptor beta chains from one sample, sequenced in a study of CD8 T cells in Susac syndrome. An input of about 0.45 to 1 ug of RNA was subjected to reverse transcription using random hexamers. TCRdb reprocessed the immunoSEQ multiplex PCR reads via MiXCR and lists one record per CDR3 protein. This sample carries about 440,000 distinct CDR3 sequences, more than 80% of them seen once, and the ten largest clones take 0.12%. Sequencing input: CD8+ T cells from PBMCs. The receptors come from a human donor with multiple sclerosis.

The chain recombines TRBV28 with TRBJ1-2; 7 nucleotides line up with TRBD1. V dropped 7 bases and J dropped 4; count of bases not matched to a gene: 12. The germline V gene encodes CDR1 MDHEN and CDR2 SYDVKM. This CDR3 is 15 amino acids long. CDR3 sequence: CASTDIGDSIYGYTF. Here the CDR3 DNA reads TGTGCCAGCACCGACATAGGGGACAGCATCTATGGCTACACCTTC.

The chain joins TRBV6-2 or TRBV6-3 to TRBJ2-1; the match to TRBD2 covers 10 bases. Germline V lookup: CDR1 MNHEY, CDR2 SVGEGT. V shed 4 bases and J 5 bases; nucleotides not matched to a gene: 5. The CDR3 spans 15 residues. DNA for the CDR3: TGTGCCAGCAGTTCTTCTAGCGGGGGTAACAATGAGCAGTTCTTC. Its protein product is CASSSSSGGNNEQFF.

The rearrangement uses TRBV6-1 and TRBJ1-5; perhaps TRBD1 as D (5 bases). CDR3 size: 15 residues. Trimming cost V 4 bases and J 0 bases, with 10 bases left between them. Germline V gene sequence: CDR1 MNHNS, CDR2 SASEGT. CDR3 sequence reads: CASSGTPDSNQPQHF. In DNA, the CDR3 is TGTGCCAGCAGTGGGACACCCGATAGCAATCAGCCCCAGCATTTT.

The CDR3 region has the DNA TGTGCCAGCAGTTCTATGTGGGGGGCAACTAATGAAAAACTGTTTTTT. The encoded protein is CASSSMWGATNEKLFF. V usage is TRBV28 and J usage is TRBJ1-4; possibly TRBD1 for D (5 bases). This CDR3 is 16 amino acids long. Per germline, CDR1 MDHEN and CDR2 SYDVKM. Trimming stripped 4 bases from V and 0 bases from J, with 12 bases between.

V and J are TRBV27 and TRBJ1-5; no clear D. V was shortened by 2 bases and J by 7 bases, with 12 bases between the two germline ends. CDR3 size: 14 residues. Germline assignment: CDR1 MNHEY and CDR2 SMNVEV (reference sequence). The CDR3 DNA reads as TGTGCCAGCAGTTTAAGTGGGAACGAGCAGCCCCAGCATTTT. This encodes CASSLSGNEQPQHF.

V usage is TRBV7-9 and J usage is TRBJ2-1; 8 bases agree with TRBD1. This CDR3 is 15 amino acids long. The germline CDR1 and CDR2 sequences are SEHNR and FQNEAQ (reference sequence). The V and J ends lost 5 bases and 5 bases, in that order; junction bases with no gene match: 8. The CDR3 nucleotides are TGTGCCAGCAGCGACCCCAGGGGGCCTAACAATGAGCAGTTCTTC. Protein product: CASSDPRGPNNEQFF.

The V call is TRBV5-1, the J call TRBJ2-7; tentative D call: TRBD1 (5 bases). The CDR3 loop spans 15 amino acids. The V gene lost 5 bases and the J gene lost 0 bases, with 15 bases spanning the gap. From germline, CDR1 is SGHRS and CDR2 YFSETQ. The CDR3: CASRDYRKLSYEQYF. For the CDR3, the DNA is TGCGCCAGCAGGGATTACAGGAAACTCTCCTACGAGCAGTACTTC.

In regard to this clonotype: At one end the junction does not follow the germline gene, possibly because of a read error. The J gene is TRBJ2-7, the V gene TRBV4-1, with D maybe TRBD1 (5 bases). CDR3 size: 14 residues. Germline V gene lookup returns CDR1 MGHRA and CDR2 YSYEKL. The CDR3 region has the DNA TGCGCCAGCAGACAAGTGTCAGGGTTCCACGAGCAGTACTTC. Amino acids: CASRQVSGFHEQYF.

The V call is TRBV29-1, the J call TRBJ1-1; 7 bases map to TRBD1. Germline V gives CDR1 SQVTM, CDR2 ANQGSEA. CDR3 length: 14 amino acids. V lost 6 bases to trimming and J lost 3 bases; unmatched junction nucleotides: 10. CDR3 sequence reads: CSVTSGGRDTEAFF. As DNA, the CDR3 is TGCAGCGTGACTTCAGGGGGTAGGGACACTGAAGCTTTCTTT.

The chain joins TRBV5-5 to TRBJ1-5; tentative D call: TRBD1 (6 bases). CDR1 and CDR2 from the germline V gene are SGHKS and YYEKEE (reference sequence). The CDR3 totals 14 residues. Trimming removed 3 bases at V and 6 bases at J, with 13 bases between. Here the CDR3 DNA reads TGTGCCAGCAGCTGTGGGGCAGGGGTTCAGCCCCAGCATTTT. It translates to CASSCGAGVQPQHF.

The chain recombines TRBV14 with TRBJ2-3; 8 positions match TRBD2. Germline V gene data show CDR1 as SGHDN and CDR2 as FVKESK. Trimming took 1 base from V and 5 from J; bases not matched to a gene: 20. The CDR3 spans 20 residues. DNA of the CDR3: TGTGCCAGCAGCCAAGTCAATACGGGGGGGCTACTTCTACCATTAGATACGCAGTATTTT. It codes for CASSQVNTGGLLLPLDTQYF.

This clonotype was picked up one time. V gene TRBV4-1 combines with J gene TRBJ2-1; TRBD2 is a possible D gene (6 bases). The germline V gene has CDR1 MGHRA and CDR2 YSYEKL. The CDR3 is 16 residues long. Trimming pared 1 base from V and 2 bases from J, leaving 12 bases between. As DNA, the CDR3 is TGCGCCAGCAGCCAAGCGTATTCGGGGGCCTACAATGAGCAGTTCTTC. Protein sequence: CASSQAYSGAYNEQFF.

The chain recombines TRBV29-1 with TRBJ1-1; 12 nucleotides align to TRBD1. The CDR3 runs 15 residues. The germline CDR1 and CDR2 sequences are SQVTM and ANQGSEA. The junction had 4 bases not matched to a gene; V was cut back by 5 bases and J by 0 bases. This CDR3 reads CSVSGTGGLNTEAFF. The CDR3 DNA is TGCAGCGTTTCCGGGACAGGGGGCTTGAACACTGAAGCTTTCTTT.

The CDR3 sequence: CASSLVGANTGELFF. In DNA, the CDR3 is TGTGCCAGCAGCTTGGTGGGAGCGAACACCGGGGAGCTGTTTTTT. This chain links TRBV5-6 with TRBJ2-2, with a possible D match to TRBD2 (5 bases). Germline CDR1 reads SGHDT; CDR2 reads YYEEEE. V gave up 0 bases and J gave up 0 bases, with 6 bases separating them. This CDR3 spans 15 amino acids.

This clonotype came up a few times. The chain links TRBV10-3 to TRBJ2-7; 8 nucleotides align to TRBD1. The germline CDR1 and CDR2 sequences are ENHRY and SYGVKD. Trimming took 2 bases from V and 2 from J; bases not matched to a gene: 8. The CDR3 has 16 residues. The CDR3, as DNA: TGTGCCATCAGTGAGGGGACCGGGACAGGCACCTACGAGCAGTACTTC. Encoded protein: CAISEGTGTGTYEQYF.

The chain employs TRBV6-2 or TRBV6-3 and TRBJ1-2, with 7 bases aligning to TRBD1. Germline V gives CDR1 MNHEY, CDR2 SVGEGT. The CDR3 loop spans 17 amino acids. With 0 bases clipped from V and 7 bases from J, the junction kept 14 bases outside the gene matches. CDR3 DNA sequence: TGTGCCAGCAGTTACTCGGGGACAGACTCCACTATTCGTGGCTACACCTTC. It is translated as CASSYSGTDSTIRGYTF.

The rearrangement uses TRBV20-1 and TRBJ2-3; 14 bases agree with TRBD2. Trimming took 1 base from V and 0 from J; bases not matched to a gene: 6. The germline V gene has CDR1 DFQATT and CDR2 SNEGSKA (reference sequence). This CDR3 has 18 residues. Here the CDR3 reads CSARAGTSGRYSTDTQYF. CDR3 in DNA: TGCAGTGCTAGAGCCGGGACTAGCGGGAGATACAGCACAGATACGCAGTATTTT.

This clonotype was detected only once. The V and J genes are TRBV3-1 and TRBJ2-7; the D is unclear. V dropped 4 bases and J dropped 1 base, with 5 bases sitting between them. In germline, CDR1 is LGHDT, CDR2 YNNKEL (reference sequence). The CDR3 runs 12 residues. The CDR3 DNA reads as TGTGCCAGCAGCCGAGTTTCCTACGAGCAGTACTTC. As protein: CASSRVSYEQYF.

The chain has TRBV18 and TRBJ2-1; tentative D call: TRBD2 (5 bases). From germline, CDR1 is KGHSH and CDR2 LQKENI. The CDR3 runs to 16 residues. With 4 bases removed from V and 14 bases from J, the gap between germline ends came to 27 bases. CDR3 region: CASSQYLLARQFYEFF. For the CDR3, the DNA is TGTGCCAGCTCACAATATTTGTTAGCGCGTCAGTTTTATGAGTTCTTC.

The rearrangement joins TRBV19 to TRBJ2-1, with a weak D call TRBD1 (6 bases). Germline CDR1 LNHDA, CDR2 SQIVND (reference sequence). This CDR3 spans 16 amino acids. V lost 3 bases to trimming and J lost 4 bases, with 16 bases between them. The CDR3 bases are TGTGCCAGTAGTATCACAGGGAGCCCTTTATACAATGAGCAGTTCTTC. Encoded protein: CASSITGSPLYNEQFF. The complete variable domain, with remaining parts taken from reference TRBV19 and TRBJ2-1, reads DGGITQSPKYLFRKEGQNVTLSCEQNLNHDAMYWYRQDPGQGLRLIYYSQIVNDFQKGDIAEGYSVSREKKESFPLTVTSAQKNPTAFYLCASSITGSPLYNEQFFGPGTRLTVL.

This clonotype appeared a single time. V and J are TRBV19 and TRBJ1-4; D is uncertain. CDR1 LNHDA and CDR2 SQIVND come from the germline V gene (reference sequence). V lost 6 bases and J lost 8, with 13 bases in between. The length of the CDR3 is 13 residues. CDR3 protein: CASSPTHWEKLFF. CDR3 coding DNA: TGTGCCAGTAGCCCCACCCATTGGGAAAAACTGTTTTTT.